The 21 T cell receptor beta chains listed next were all sequenced from one sample in a study of technical replicates of blood from a handful of donors. Libraries were prepared by immunoSEQ multiplex PCR; TCRdb keeps only in-frame clonotypes and omits some of them. The profile covers around 81,000 clones, with about 81% appearing a single time and around 4% taken by the ten largest. The sample consisted of PBMCs. The origin of the receptors is a human donor in good health. Some clones in this sample may be carry-over from other donors' samples.

The chain links TRBV27 to TRBJ1-1; D not certain. The germline CDR1 and CDR2 sequences are MNHEY and SMNVEV (reference sequence). The ends were cut back, 2 bases at V and 1 base at J, with 8 bases in the middle. This CDR3 contains 14 residues. The CDR3 spells CASSLTRQNTEAFF. The CDR3 DNA reads TGTGCCAGCAGTTTAACTCGACAGAACACTGAAGCTTTCTTT.

DNA of the CDR3: TGTGCCTGGAGTGTTCGGGGGAGCTCCTACGAGCAGTACTTC. This sequence encodes CAWSVRGSSYEQYF. The chain joins TRBV30 to TRBJ2-7, with a weak D call TRBD2 (6 bases). Trimming cost V 0 bases and J 0 bases, with 9 bases left between them. The germline V gene encodes CDR1 GTSNPN and CDR2 SVGIG (reference sequence). The CDR3 has 14 amino acids.

The gene calls are TRBV27 and TRBJ2-1, with TRBD2 as a possible D gene (5 bases). V dropped 2 bases and J dropped 2 bases, with 7 bases sitting between them. The CDR3 consists of 14 residues. The germline gives CDR1 MNHEY, CDR2 SMNVEV (reference sequence). CDR3 amino acids: CASSLARAYNEQFF. The CDR3 nucleotides are TGTGCCAGCAGTTTAGCGCGGGCCTACAATGAGCAGTTCTTC.

The chain recombines TRBV5-1 with TRBJ2-5, with 7 bases lining up with TRBD2. The CDR3 loop spans 18 amino acids. V was clipped by 0 bases and J by 2 bases; unmatched bases: 13. Per germline, CDR1 SGHRS and CDR2 YFSETQ. The chain's CDR3 is CASSLESAGTGGQETQYF. The CDR3 DNA reads as TGCGCCAGCAGCTTGGAGTCAGCGGGGACGGGGGGTCAAGAGACCCAGTACTTC.

The CDR3 is CASSLQGVAYEQYF. CDR3 DNA sequence: TGTGCCAGCAGTTTACAAGGGGTTGCCTACGAGCAGTACTTC. This chain links TRBV27 with TRBJ2-7; the D gene is possibly TRBD1 (5 bases). Trimming removed 2 bases from V and 2 bases from J, with 10 bases in between. This CDR3 region has 14 residues. The V gene's germline CDR1 is MNHEY and CDR2 SMNVEV (reference sequence).

In its sample, this clone was seen once. The chain links TRBV5-1 to TRBJ2-7; D possibly corresponds to TRBD1 (5 bases). CDR1 is SGHRS, CDR2 YFSETQ, per germline. This CDR3 contains 14 residues. Trimming took 0 bases from V and 6 from J, leaving 13 bases between them. CDR3 region: CASSLEGSTGEQYF. The CDR3, as DNA: TGCGCCAGCAGCTTGGAGGGGTCAACCGGCGAGCAGTACTTC.

This rearrangement joins TRBV7-2 to TRBJ2-1; D gene uncertain. V lost 2 bases and J lost 3, with 8 bases in between. The CDR3 spans 14 residues. Looked up from germline, CDR1 is SGHTA and CDR2 is FQGNSA. This chain's CDR3 is CASSLTVYYNEQFF. The CDR3 DNA is TGTGCCAGCAGCTTAACTGTCTACTACAATGAGCAGTTCTTC.

This chain connects TRBV18 to TRBJ2-5; 7 bases map to TRBD1. This CDR3 spans 13 amino acids. The junction had 6 bases not matched to a gene; V was cut back by 6 bases and J by 5 bases. Germline CDR1 and CDR2: KGHSH and LQKENI. CDR3 DNA sequence: TGTGCCAGCTCGTCAGGGACAGTGGAGACCCAGTACTTC. Translated: CASSSGTVETQYF.

This clone came up once. The rearrangement uses TRBV5-4 and TRBJ2-7; maybe TRBD2 (5 bases). Germline assignment: CDR1 SGHNT and CDR2 YYREEE (reference sequence). This CDR3 has 14 residues. V was shortened by 4 bases and J by 0 bases, with 11 bases between the two germline ends. CDR3: CASSKTGSSYEQYF. CDR3 nucleotide sequence: TGTGCCAGCAGCAAGACGGGGTCCTCCTACGAGCAGTACTTC.

The rearrangement links TRBV19 to TRBJ2-7, with D possibly TRBD2 on 5 matching bases. V was shortened by 4 bases and J by 4 bases, with 11 bases between the two germline ends. This CDR3 comprises 13 residues. CDR1 and CDR2 from the germline V gene are LNHDA and SQIVND (reference sequence). DNA for the CDR3: TGTGCCAGTAGTACCCAGCGGAGGTACGAGCAGTACTTC. Amino acid sequence: CASSTQRRYEQYF.

The rearrangement uses TRBV9 and TRBJ2-3, with D maybe TRBD1 (5 bases). V was cut by 0 bases and J by 6 bases, with 14 bases left in between. CDR1 is SGDLS, CDR2 YYNGEE, per germline. The CDR3 length is 15 residues. The chain's CDR3 is CASSVGRGPGDTQYF. CDR3 nucleotide sequence: TGTGCCAGCAGCGTAGGTAGGGGTCCCGGGGATACGCAGTATTTT.

The chain is built from TRBV18 and TRBJ2-2; TRBD2 is a possible D gene (6 bases). Germline V gives CDR1 KGHSH, CDR2 LQKENI. The CDR3 extends over 14 amino acids. V was cut by 5 bases and J by 6 bases, with 13 bases left in between. In nucleotides, the CDR3 is TGTGCCAGCTCAATAAGGGACTTTTCCGGGGAGCTGTTTTTT. Translation gives CASSIRDFSGELFF.

V is TRBV15 and J is TRBJ2-4, with 10 nucleotides matching TRBD2. The CDR3 sequence is 20 residues long. The trim removed 2 bases at V and 0 bases at J, leaving 13 bases unmatched. CDR1 and CDR2 from the germline V gene are LNHNV and YYDKDF (reference sequence). The CDR3 bases are TGTGCCACCAGCAGACCCCCTGAACTAGCGGGGACCCTAGCCAAAAACATTCAGTACTTC. Protein: CATSRPPELAGTLAKNIQYF.

A word on this clone: The germline gene is not matched at one end of the junction; a read error may be the cause. The genes are TRBV6-6 and TRBJ2-3; 13 bases line up with TRBD2. This CDR3 has 15 amino acids. Germline CDR1 MNHNY, CDR2 SVGAGI (reference sequence). This CDR3 reads CASSPGLAGTGTQYF. In nucleotides, the CDR3 is TGTGCCAGCAGTCCGGGACTAGCGGGAACAGGTACGCAGTATTTT.

V usage is TRBV5-4 and J usage is TRBJ1-2, with 8 bases matching TRBD1. Per germline, CDR1 SGHNT and CDR2 YYREEE (reference sequence). The J segment lost 8 bases and the V segment lost 3 bases, leaving 9 bases of the junction unmatched. The CDR3 consists of 14 residues. The CDR3 DNA sequence: TGTGCCAGCAGCTATTGGACAGGGAGGGTCGGCTACACCTTC. Encoded protein: CASSYWTGRVGYTF.

There are a few counts of this clone. The chain links TRBV11-2 to TRBJ1-1, with a weak D call TRBD1 (6 bases). The CDR3 is 12 amino acids. Trimming took off 9 bases at V and 4 bases at J, with 12 bases between the two ends. Looked up from germline, CDR1 is SGHAT and CDR2 is FQNNGV. The DNA of the CDR3 is TGTGCCAGTTCCTCAGGGGTCACTGAAGCTTTCTTT. This gives the protein CASSSGVTEAFF.

The rearrangement uses TRBV6-5 and TRBJ1-2; 7 bases are shared with TRBD1. CDR1 and CDR2 from the germline V gene are MNHEY and SVGAGI. V shed 5 bases and J 4 bases; nucleotides not matched to a gene: 7. There are 14 residues in the CDR3. CDR3 loop: CASSRTGQTYGYTF. Here the CDR3 DNA reads TGTGCCAGCAGTCGGACAGGACAGACCTATGGCTACACCTTC.

This clone has a single count. The chain employs TRBV7-2 and TRBJ2-2; no clear D. With 1 base removed from V and 2 bases from J, the gap between germline ends came to 8 bases. The germline gives CDR1 SGHTA, CDR2 FQGNSA. CDR3 length: 15 amino acids. The CDR3 sequence is CASSLGASNTGELFF. Written as DNA, the CDR3 is TGTGCCAGCAGCTTAGGAGCGTCCAACACCGGGGAGCTGTTTTTT.

The rearrangement links TRBV5-6 to TRBJ1-1; D unresolved. V lost 0 bases and J 1 base, leaving 4 bases between the germline ends. CDR1 SGHDT and CDR2 YYEEEE come from the germline V gene. There are 13 residues in the CDR3. CDR3 nucleotides: TGTGCCAGCAGCTTGGCCTGGAACACTGAAGCTTTCTTT. Its translation: CASSLAWNTEAFF.

The J gene is TRBJ2-3, the V gene TRBV6-4, with a tentative D call TRBD1 (6 bases). Looked up from germline, CDR1 is MRHNA and CDR2 is SNTAGT. With 2 bases removed from V and 3 bases from J, the gap between germline ends came to 9 bases. The CDR3 loop spans 14 amino acids. Here the CDR3 DNA reads TGTGCCAGCAGTGACGGCCAGGGGACAGATACGCAGTATTTT. It codes for CASSDGQGTDTQYF.

The V call is TRBV18, the J call TRBJ1-5; TRBD1 is a possible D gene (5 bases). The CDR3 contains 15 residues. Trimming shortened V by 2 bases and J by 4 bases, and 12 bases separated the two germline ends. Germline V gene data show CDR1 as KGHSH and CDR2 as LQKENI. The CDR3: CASSPAGLGNQPQHF. The CDR3 region has the DNA TGTGCCAGCTCACCAGCGGGACTCGGGAATCAGCCCCAGCATTTT.